The 10 T cell receptor beta chains below all came from one sample that was sequenced in a study of shared T cell receptors in the human thymus. Profiled with immunoSEQ multiplex PCR; TCRdb holds only in-frame clones, not every one. The sample records 450,000 to 650,000 clones, more than 75% being singletons. The same sample was also used in a study of human thymus T cells.

Sequencing was done on a sample of thymocytes. The receptor source for this set is a boy younger than two with a congenital heart defect.

The chain carries TRBV28 and TRBJ2-1; D uncertain. V lost 8 bases to trimming and J lost 4 bases, with 15 bases between them. Germline V gives CDR1 MDHEN, CDR2 SYDVKM. CDR3 length: 14 residues. The CDR3 protein is CASLSRTNYNEQFF. As DNA, the CDR3 is TGTGCCAGCCTATCCAGAACTAATTACAATGAGCAGTTCTTC.

The J gene is TRBJ2-7, the V gene TRBV4-2; TRBD1 might be the D (8 bases). Germline V CDR1 and CDR2: LGHNA, YNFKEQ. Between the trimmed V and J ends, which lost 3 bases and 4 bases, there was a span of 28 bases. The CDR3 extends over 19 amino acids. CDR3 sequence reads: CASSQGGTGENKARYEQYF. In nucleotides, the CDR3 is TGTGCCAGCAGCCAGGGGGGGACAGGAGAGAATAAAGCCCGATACGAGCAGTACTTC.

The CDR3 region is CASSQDRRRGNTIYF. The CDR3 DNA follows: TGCGCCAGCAGCCAAGATAGAAGACGAGGGAACACCATATATTTT. V is TRBV4-3 and J is TRBJ1-3; no firm D call. V was cut by 0 bases and J by 7 bases, with 13 bases left in between. This CDR3 is built from 15 residues. Germline CDR1 is LGHNA and CDR2 is YSLEER.

The genes are TRBV21-1 and TRBJ1-4. TRBV21-1 is assigned pseudogene status. The CDR3 is made up of 13 amino acids. The chain's CDR3 is CASSIGGNEKLFF. DNA of the CDR3: TGTGCCAGCAGCATCGGAGGTAATGAAAAACTGTTTTTT.

The CDR3 DNA is TGTGCCAGCAGCTTAGAGAGTTATGGCTACACCTTC. Its translation: CASSLESYGYTF. The chain employs TRBV7-9 and TRBJ1-2; D gene ambiguous. In germline, CDR1 is SEHNR, CDR2 FQNEAQ (reference sequence). The CDR3 contains 12 residues. Trimming cost V 1 base and J 5 bases, with 5 bases left between them.

This clone was counted once. This sequence joins TRBV6-5 and TRBJ2-3; D is unclear. This CDR3 contains 16 residues. Trimming took 2 bases from V and 2 from J, leaving 14 bases between them. The germline V gene has CDR1 MNHEY and CDR2 SVGAGI. Here the CDR3 DNA reads TGTGCCAGCAGTTACGGAGCCTACGACCCCACAGATACGCAGTATTTT. This encodes CASSYGAYDPTDTQYF.

V is TRBV4-1 and J is TRBJ2-1; 9 nucleotides line up with TRBD2. Unmatched junction bases numbered 7, after V lost 0 bases and J lost 10 bases. Germline lookup yields CDR1 MGHRA and CDR2 YSYEKL. This CDR3 comprises 15 residues. CDR3 amino acids: CASSQDQGLAGEQFF. CDR3 DNA: TGCGCCAGCAGCCAAGATCAGGGACTAGCAGGCGAGCAGTTCTTC.

This rearrangement joins TRBV10-3 to TRBJ2-1, with 11 nucleotides matching TRBD2. V shed 3 bases, J shed 9 bases, and the junction held 7 bases outside the gene matches. CDR1 is ENHRY and CDR2 is SYGVKD in the germline V gene. The CDR3 loop spans 15 amino acids. DNA of the CDR3: TGTGCCATCAGTGACGCAGTAGCGGGAGGGGGTGAGCAGTTCTTC. Protein product: CAISDAVAGGGEQFF.

This chain connects TRBV4-2 to TRBJ2-7; 7 bases match TRBD2. Per the germline V gene, CDR1 is LGHNA and CDR2 is YNFKEQ. The CDR3 is 15 residues long. With 4 bases clipped from V and 4 bases from J, the junction kept 10 bases outside the gene matches. The CDR3 bases are TGTGCCAGCAGCCGCCCTGGGCGGGAGCCATACGAGCAGTACTTC. Protein: CASSRPGREPYEQYF.

The rearrangement joins TRBV27 to TRBJ2-1; 10 nucleotides line up with TRBD2. The V segment lost 8 bases and the J segment 5 bases; nucleotides outside the gene matches: 9. This CDR3 is 15 amino acids long. Germline values: CDR1 MNHEY, CDR2 SMNVEV (reference sequence). CDR3 DNA sequence: TGTGCCAGCTCGGCAACTAGCGGGAACGACAATGAGCAGTTCTTC. Its translation: CASSATSGNDNEQFF.